The TCR beta chain described here comes from a study of cytomegalovirus exposure and HLA in healthy donors. Study results and caveats: It emerged from a later analysis that several of the most significant clusters appeared to be linked to common viral pathogens. Most TCR beta V segments were productive about 87% or about 30% of the time in an earlier analysis.

To note about this clone: Its antigen is not identified.

Amplification used 60 Vbeta primers and 13 Jbeta primers. Clones were sequenced by immunoSEQ multiplex PCR, and TCRdb holds only the in-frame ones, with some missing. The profile shows fewer than 140,000 clones, roughly 80% of them singletons. V lost 1 base and J 7 bases, leaving 11 bases between the germline ends. The CDR3 consists of 13 residues. The germline gives CDR1 PRHDT, CDR2 FYEKMQ (reference sequence). The chain has TRBV13 and TRBJ2-7; tentatively, D is TRBD2 (6 bases). The sequenced sample consisted of PBMCs. This TCR came from a man in his forties in good health and CMV-seronegative. The DNA of the CDR3 is TGTGCCAGCAGCTTAGAAGGGGCGGGGGAGCAGTACTTC. Protein product: CASSLEGAGEQYF.